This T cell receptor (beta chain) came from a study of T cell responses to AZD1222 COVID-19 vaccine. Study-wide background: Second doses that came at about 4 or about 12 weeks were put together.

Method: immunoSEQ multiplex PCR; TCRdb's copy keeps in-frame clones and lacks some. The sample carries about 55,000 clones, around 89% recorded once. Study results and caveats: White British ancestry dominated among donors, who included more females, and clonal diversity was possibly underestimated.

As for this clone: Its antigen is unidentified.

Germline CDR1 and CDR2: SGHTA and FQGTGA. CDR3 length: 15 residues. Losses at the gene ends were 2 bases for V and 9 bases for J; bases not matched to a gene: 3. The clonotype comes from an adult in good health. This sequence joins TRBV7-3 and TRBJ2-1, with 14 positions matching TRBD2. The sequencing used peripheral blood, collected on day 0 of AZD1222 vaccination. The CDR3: CASSLATSGRGEQFF. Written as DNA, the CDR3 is TGTGCCAGCAGCTTAGCGACTAGCGGGAGGGGTGAGCAGTTCTTC.